These 27 T cell receptor beta chains came from one sample sequenced in a study of cytomegalovirus exposure and HLA in healthy donors. It was with 60 Vbeta and 13 Jbeta primers that the PCR ran. Generated by immunoSEQ multiplex PCR, the TCRdb table keeps only in-frame clones and is missing some. The repertoire includes roughly 200,000 clones, approximately 85% of them detected once, and less than 3.5% sits in the top ten. The sequenced sample consisted of PBMCs. The receptors come from a woman aged 40 to 49 in good health and CMV-seronegative.

The chain links TRBV14 to TRBJ2-7; 8 positions agree with TRBD1. V lost 1 base to trimming and J lost 7 bases; unmatched junction nucleotides: 9. Germline lookup yields CDR1 SGHDN and CDR2 FVKESK. This CDR3 spans 15 amino acids. In nucleotides, the CDR3 is TGTGCCAGCAGCCAAGGGACAGGGACCCTCTTGGAGCAGTACTTC. It specifies CASSQGTGTLLEQYF.

This chain connects TRBV7-2 to TRBJ2-7; no clear D. The CDR3 loop spans 16 amino acids. Trimming took 5 bases from V and 0 from J, leaving 17 bases between them. CDR1 SGHTA and CDR2 FQGNSA come from the germline V gene. The CDR3 loop reads CASSPNPPGSSYEQYF. CDR3 sequence (DNA): TGTGCCAGCAGCCCCAACCCCCCGGGTAGCTCCTACGAGCAGTACTTC.

The chain joins TRBV7-7 to TRBJ2-7; weak D call: TRBD2 (5 bases). CDR1 and CDR2 from the germline V gene are SSHAT and FNYEAQ (reference sequence). Trimming took off 5 bases at V and 7 bases at J, with 21 bases between the two ends. CDR3 length equals 15 residues. DNA for the CDR3: TGTGCCAGCAGCCGGGGTGGTGCCCCCTTTAGTGAGCAGTACTTC. It translates to CASSRGGAPFSEQYF.

This chain connects TRBV4-1 to TRBJ2-5, with D unresolved. V dropped 3 bases and J dropped 3 bases, with 14 bases sitting between them. The CDR3 has 15 residues. Germline assignment: CDR1 MGHRA and CDR2 YSYEKL. CDR3 residues: CASSQTLGPKETQYF. The CDR3 DNA reads as TGCGCCAGCAGCCAGACCCTGGGCCCAAAAGAGACCCAGTACTTC.

This chain connects TRBV20-1 to TRBJ2-1, with D perhaps matching TRBD2 (5 bases). With 6 bases removed from V and 4 bases from J, the gap between germline ends came to 7 bases. Germline V gives CDR1 DFQATT, CDR2 SNEGSKA (reference sequence). The CDR3 consists of 11 residues. In DNA, the CDR3 is TGCAGTGCCCGGAGGTACAATGAGCAGTTCTTC. Encoded protein: CSARRYNEQFF.

The chain is built from TRBV2 and TRBJ2-2; D is ambiguous. The CDR3 length is 15 residues. The V and J ends lost 5 bases and 3 bases respectively, with 13 bases between them. CDR1 and CDR2 (germline): SNHLY, FYNNEI. Here the CDR3 DNA reads TGTGCCAGCAGTAGGAGCCAGCAAGACACCGGGGAGCTGTTTTTT. It specifies CASSRSQQDTGELFF.

This CDR3 is CSVDPGRAYNEQFF. In DNA, the CDR3 is TGCAGCGTTGATCCCGGGAGGGCGTACAATGAGCAGTTCTTC. The chain is built from TRBV29-1 and TRBJ2-1; 8 positions match TRBD2. The germline gives CDR1 SQVTM, CDR2 ANQGSEA. V was pared by 3 bases and J by 4 bases, with 5 bases of the junction left unmatched. The CDR3 has 14 amino acids.

This chain connects TRBV30 to TRBJ1-5; D may be TRBD1 (5 bases). The length of the CDR3 is 16 residues. Trimming removed 2 bases at V and 1 base at J, with 15 bases between. Germline-derived CDR1 and CDR2 are GTSNPN and SVGIG (reference sequence). Here the CDR3 reads CAWSRGTLGSNQPQHF. Here the CDR3 DNA reads TGTGCCTGGAGTAGGGGCACCTTAGGGAGCAATCAGCCCCAGCATTTT.

This sequence joins TRBV11-2 and TRBJ2-7, with 7 positions matching TRBD1. The CDR3 loop spans 17 amino acids. Germline assignment: CDR1 SGHAT and CDR2 FQNNGV. V shed 1 base and J 2 bases; nucleotides not matched to a gene: 11. The CDR3 region is CASSLAPGETGTYEQYF. The CDR3 DNA is TGTGCCAGCAGCTTAGCCCCGGGCGAGACAGGGACCTACGAGCAGTACTTC.

V gene TRBV27 combines with J gene TRBJ1-1, with D uncertain. The CDR3 is 14 amino acids. Germline V gene sequence: CDR1 MNHEY, CDR2 SMNVEV (reference sequence). V dropped 2 bases and J dropped 5 bases, with 12 bases sitting between them. CDR3 nucleotides: TGTGCCAGCAGTTTAGGAGGGTTGGGAACTGAAGCTTTCTTT. Its protein product is CASSLGGLGTEAFF.

The chain links TRBV9 to TRBJ2-3; TRBD2 matches 8 bases. CDR1 and CDR2 (germline): SGDLS, YYNGEE. The J segment lost 0 bases and the V segment lost 7 bases, leaving 10 bases of the junction unmatched. CDR3 length: 16 residues. In DNA, the CDR3 is TGTGCCAGCGACAGAAGCGGGAGTAGAAGCACAGATACGCAGTATTTT. This encodes CASDRSGSRSTDTQYF.

The chain carries TRBV30 and TRBJ2-1, with 9 bases that match TRBD2. The CDR3 sequence is 16 residues long. V trimming: 1 base; J trimming: 2 bases; junction bases outside the gene matches: 6. Germline CDR1 is GTSNPN and CDR2 is SVGIG (reference sequence). Here the CDR3 DNA reads TGTGCCTGGAGTGCCCTACTAGCGGGCACCTACAATGAGCAGTTCTTC. Translating gives CAWSALLAGTYNEQFF.

The sample holds one count of this clone. The rearrangement joins TRBV27 to TRBJ2-5; 7 bases align to TRBD2. The DNA end lines up better with TRBJ2-7; the J call may be wrong. Germline V gene data show CDR1 as MNHEY and CDR2 as SMNVEV (reference sequence). The length of the CDR3 is 15 residues. CDR3 loop: CASSFGGRQSYEQYF. DNA for the CDR3: TGTGCCAGCAGTTTTGGCGGGAGACAATCCTACGAGCAGTACTTC.

This clone was counted between two and nine times. The chain links TRBV7-3 to TRBJ2-1; TRBD2 aligns across 12 bases. With 5 bases clipped from V and 1 base from J, the junction kept 3 bases outside the gene matches. CDR1 and CDR2 (germline): SGHTA, FQGTGA. This CDR3 spans 16 amino acids. DNA of the CDR3: TGTGCCAGCAGCCTACTAGCGGGGGGATCCTACAATGAGCAGTTCTTC. Its translation is CASSLLAGGSYNEQFF.

The chain has TRBV10-2 and TRBJ2-5, with 7 bases fitting TRBD2. The CDR3 runs 13 residues. Germline V lookup: CDR1 WSHSY, CDR2 SAAADI. V lost 1 base and J lost 5; bases outside the gene matches: 1. The CDR3 DNA is TGCGCCAGCAGTGAGTTGGGAGGGGAGACCCAGTACTTC. Its protein is CASSELGGETQYF.

The chain uses TRBV21-1 and TRBJ2-1; TRBD2 is the table's D call and was not checked against the DNA. TRBV21-1 is listed as a pseudogene. This CDR3 contains 18 residues. Here the CDR3 reads CASSPLGLGVAGADEQFF. The DNA of the CDR3 is TGTGCCAGCAGCCCCCTGGGGCTTGGAGTAGCGGGAGCCGATGAGCAGTTCTTC.

The chain couples TRBV7-2 to TRBJ1-1, with D perhaps matching TRBD1 (5 bases). V was shortened by 5 bases and J by 1 base, with 14 bases between the two germline ends. Germline CDR1 is SGHTA and CDR2 is FQGNSA. The CDR3 consists of 15 residues. The CDR3 loop reads CASSTRGGSNTEAFF. The CDR3 nucleotides read TGTGCCAGCAGCACCCGGGGGGGTTCGAACACTGAAGCTTTCTTT.

The chain links TRBV5-1 to TRBJ2-2; no reliable D call. The germline V gene encodes CDR1 SGHRS and CDR2 YFSETQ. V lost 1 base, J lost 0 bases, and 10 bases lay in between. The CDR3 sequence is 16 residues long. The CDR3 region has the DNA TGCGCCAGCAGCTTGACAGTACCTTCGAACACCGGGGAGCTGTTTTTT. It codes for CASSLTVPSNTGELFF.

The rearrangement joins TRBV18 to TRBJ1-1; 8 nucleotides match TRBD1. The CDR3 has 15 residues. The ends lost 6 bases at V and 3 bases at J; junction bases unmatched: 9. Germline V gives CDR1 KGHSH, CDR2 LQKENI. CDR3 in amino acids: CASSREGDRYTEAFF. The CDR3 nucleotides are TGTGCCAGCTCTCGCGAGGGGGACAGGTACACTGAAGCTTTCTTT.

The rearrangement joins TRBV19 to TRBJ1-2, with 9 nucleotides matching TRBD1. The CDR3 spans 15 residues. Germline V lookup: CDR1 LNHDA, CDR2 SQIVND (reference sequence). J was trimmed by 5 bases and V by 4 bases; bases with no gene match: 8. The CDR3 sequence: CASSTFPGQGYGYTF. In DNA form, the CDR3 reads TGTGCCAGTAGTACCTTCCCGGGACAGGGTTATGGCTACACCTTC.

The J gene is TRBJ1-2, the V gene TRBV6-1; a weak D match, TRBD1 (5 bases). The CDR3 sequence is 14 residues long. Germline V gene data show CDR1 as MNHNS and CDR2 as SASEGT. The ends were cut back, 6 bases at V and 5 bases at J, with 16 bases in the middle. This CDR3 reads CASSPSAGGYGYTF. The CDR3 DNA reads TGTGCCAGCAGCCCATCGGCGGGGGGATATGGCTACACCTTC.

This rearrangement joins TRBV11-2 to TRBJ2-7; D possibly corresponds to TRBD1 (6 bases). Trimming removed 1 base from V and 2 bases from J, with 12 bases in between. The CDR3 has 15 residues. Per the germline V gene, CDR1 is SGHAT and CDR2 is FQNNGV. In DNA form, the CDR3 reads TGTGCCAGCAGCTTAGCGCAAGGGGGACCCTACGAGCAGTACTTC. This translates into CASSLAQGGPYEQYF.

The rearrangement joins TRBV7-9 to TRBJ2-7; 7 bases align to TRBD1. In germline, CDR1 is SEHNR, CDR2 FQNEAQ (reference sequence). This CDR3 is 14 amino acids long. V shed 5 bases, J shed 3 bases, and the junction held 7 bases outside the gene matches. The CDR3 here is CASSQGQINYEQYF. The CDR3 DNA is TGTGCCAGCAGCCAGGGACAGATTAACTACGAGCAGTACTTC.

The chain is built from TRBV30 and TRBJ1-4; 8 bases agree with TRBD1. V lost 0 bases and J lost 7; bases outside the gene matches: 7. From germline, CDR1 is GTSNPN and CDR2 SVGIG (reference sequence). This CDR3 is built from 15 residues. This CDR3 is CAWSVLDRVFEKLFF. For the CDR3, the DNA is TGTGCCTGGAGTGTACTGGACAGGGTTTTTGAAAAACTGTTTTTT.

The chain is built from TRBV19 and TRBJ2-3; TRBD2 agrees at 10 bases. CDR1 and CDR2 (germline): LNHDA, SQIVND (reference sequence). V dropped 8 bases and J dropped 5; count of bases not matched to a gene: 7. The length of the CDR3 is 14 residues. The DNA for the CDR3 is TGTGCCAGTGGGGCTACTAGCGGGGAAGATACGCAGTATTTT. It is translated as CASGATSGEDTQYF.

The CDR3, as DNA: TGTGCCAGCAGCCCTGGACAGGGGGCGCGCAATGAGCAGTTCTTC. Translation: CASSPGQGARNEQFF. V and J are TRBV7-2 and TRBJ2-1, with TRBD1 matching 11 bases. The CDR3 runs to 15 residues. With V trimmed by 5 bases and J by 6 bases, 6 bases remained unmatched. The V gene's germline CDR1 is SGHTA and CDR2 FQGNSA.

The chain employs TRBV23-1 and TRBJ2-5, with D unclear. TRBV23-1 is noted as an ORF with a role that remains uncertain. CDR3 length equals 19 residues. V shed 0 bases and J shed 2 bases, with 22 bases lying between them. The CDR3 DNA sequence: TGCGCCAGCAGTCAATCCGGATTCCCGACATACGACGTACAAGAGACCCAGTACTTC. Its translation is CASSQSGFPTYDVQETQYF.